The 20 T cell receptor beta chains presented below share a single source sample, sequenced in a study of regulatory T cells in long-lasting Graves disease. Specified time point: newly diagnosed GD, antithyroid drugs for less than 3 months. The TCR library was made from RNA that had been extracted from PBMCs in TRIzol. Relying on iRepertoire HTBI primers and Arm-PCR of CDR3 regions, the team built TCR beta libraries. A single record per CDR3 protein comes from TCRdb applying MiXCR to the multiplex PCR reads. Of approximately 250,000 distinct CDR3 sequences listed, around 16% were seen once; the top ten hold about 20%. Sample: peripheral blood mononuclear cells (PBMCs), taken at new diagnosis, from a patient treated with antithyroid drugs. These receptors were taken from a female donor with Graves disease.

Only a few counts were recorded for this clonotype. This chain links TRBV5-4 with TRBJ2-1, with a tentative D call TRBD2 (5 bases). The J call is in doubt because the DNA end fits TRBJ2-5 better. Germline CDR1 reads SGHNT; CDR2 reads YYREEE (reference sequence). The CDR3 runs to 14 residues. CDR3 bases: TGTGCCAGCAGCTTGGAGGGCGGGCTCGGGACCCAGTACTTC. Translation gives CASSLEGGLGTQYF.

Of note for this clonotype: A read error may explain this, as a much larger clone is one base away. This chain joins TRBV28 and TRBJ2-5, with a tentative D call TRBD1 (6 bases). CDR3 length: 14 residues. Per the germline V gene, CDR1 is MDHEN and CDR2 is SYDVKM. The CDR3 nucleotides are TGTGCCAGCGGTTTTCTGACAGGCCAAGAGACCCAGTACTTC. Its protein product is CASGFLTGQETQYF. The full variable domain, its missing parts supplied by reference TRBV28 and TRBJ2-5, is DVKVTQSSRYLVKRTGEKVFLECVQDMDHENMFWYRQDPGLGLRLIYFSYDVKMKEKGDIPEGYSVSREKKERFSLILESASTNQTSMYLCASGFLTGQETQYFGPGTRLLVL.

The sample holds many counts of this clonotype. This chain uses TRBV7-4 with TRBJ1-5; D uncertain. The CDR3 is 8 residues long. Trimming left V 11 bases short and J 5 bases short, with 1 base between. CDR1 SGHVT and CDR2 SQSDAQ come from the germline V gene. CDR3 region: CADQPQHF. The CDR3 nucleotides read TGTGCCGATCAGCCCCAGCATTTT.

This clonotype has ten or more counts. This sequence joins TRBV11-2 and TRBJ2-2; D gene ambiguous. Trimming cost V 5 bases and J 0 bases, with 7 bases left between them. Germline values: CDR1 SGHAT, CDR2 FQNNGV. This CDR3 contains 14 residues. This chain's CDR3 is CASSPGSNTGELFF. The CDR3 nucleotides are TGTGCCAGCAGCCCCGGGTCGAACACCGGGGAGCTGTTTTTT.

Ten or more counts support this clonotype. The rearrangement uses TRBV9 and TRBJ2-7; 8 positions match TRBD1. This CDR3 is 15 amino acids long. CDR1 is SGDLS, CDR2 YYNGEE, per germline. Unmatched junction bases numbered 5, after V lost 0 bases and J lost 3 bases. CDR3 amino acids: CASSVDSGGGYEQYF. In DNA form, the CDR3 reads TGTGCCAGCAGCGTAGACTCAGGGGGCGGCTACGAGCAGTACTTC.

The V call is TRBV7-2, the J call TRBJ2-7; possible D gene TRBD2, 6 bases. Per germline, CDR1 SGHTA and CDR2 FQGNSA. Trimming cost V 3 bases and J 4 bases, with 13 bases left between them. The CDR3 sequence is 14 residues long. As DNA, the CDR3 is TGTGCCAGCAGCTTCGGGCGGGACGCATACGAGCAGTACTTC. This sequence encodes CASSFGRDAYEQYF.

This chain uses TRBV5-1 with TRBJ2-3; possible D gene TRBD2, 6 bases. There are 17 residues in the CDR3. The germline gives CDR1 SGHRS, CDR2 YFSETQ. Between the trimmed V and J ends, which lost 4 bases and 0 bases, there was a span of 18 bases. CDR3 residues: CASSQGLVGGSTDTQYF. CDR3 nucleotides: TGCGCCAGCAGCCAGGGCCTTGTGGGGGGTAGCACAGATACGCAGTATTTT.

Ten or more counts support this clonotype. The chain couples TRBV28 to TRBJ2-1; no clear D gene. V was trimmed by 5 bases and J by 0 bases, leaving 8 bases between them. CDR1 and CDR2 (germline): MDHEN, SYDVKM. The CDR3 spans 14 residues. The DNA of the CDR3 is TGTGCCAGCAGTCATCAGGACTCCTACAATGAGCAGTTCTTC. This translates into CASSHQDSYNEQFF.

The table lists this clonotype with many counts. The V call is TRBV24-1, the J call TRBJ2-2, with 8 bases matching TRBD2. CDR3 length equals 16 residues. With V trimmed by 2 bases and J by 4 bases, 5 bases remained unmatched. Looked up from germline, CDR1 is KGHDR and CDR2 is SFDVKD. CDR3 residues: CATSDSGRGATGELFF. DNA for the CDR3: TGTGCCACCAGTGATTCGGGGCGGGGGGCCACCGGGGAGCTGTTTTTT.

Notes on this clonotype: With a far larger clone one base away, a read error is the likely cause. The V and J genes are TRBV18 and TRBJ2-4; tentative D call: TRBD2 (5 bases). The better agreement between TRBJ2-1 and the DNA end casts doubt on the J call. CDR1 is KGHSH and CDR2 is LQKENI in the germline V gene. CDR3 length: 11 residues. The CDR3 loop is CASSTRTSQFF. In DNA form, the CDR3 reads TGTGCCAGCTCAACACGCACTAGTCAGTTCTTC.

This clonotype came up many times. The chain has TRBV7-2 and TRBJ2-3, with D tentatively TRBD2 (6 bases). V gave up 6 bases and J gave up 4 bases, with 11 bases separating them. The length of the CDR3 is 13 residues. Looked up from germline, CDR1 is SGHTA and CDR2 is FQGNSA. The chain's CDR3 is CASRPGGSDTQYF. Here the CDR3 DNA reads TGTGCCAGCAGACCCGGAGGGTCAGATACGCAGTATTTT.

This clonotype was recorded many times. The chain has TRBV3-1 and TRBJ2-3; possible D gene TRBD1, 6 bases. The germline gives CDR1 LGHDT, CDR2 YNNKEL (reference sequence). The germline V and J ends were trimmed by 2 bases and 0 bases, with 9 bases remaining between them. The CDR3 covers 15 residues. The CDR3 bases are TGTGCCAGCAGCCAACTAGGGGGTAGCACAGATACGCAGTATTTT. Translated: CASSQLGGSTDTQYF.

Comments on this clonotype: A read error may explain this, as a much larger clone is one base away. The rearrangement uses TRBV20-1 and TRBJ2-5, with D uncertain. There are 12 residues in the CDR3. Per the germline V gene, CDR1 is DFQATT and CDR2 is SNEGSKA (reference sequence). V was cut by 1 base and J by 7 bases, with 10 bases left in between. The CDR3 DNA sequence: TGCAGTGCTAGAGTATCTGAAGGGACCCAGTACTTC. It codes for CSARVSEGTQYF.

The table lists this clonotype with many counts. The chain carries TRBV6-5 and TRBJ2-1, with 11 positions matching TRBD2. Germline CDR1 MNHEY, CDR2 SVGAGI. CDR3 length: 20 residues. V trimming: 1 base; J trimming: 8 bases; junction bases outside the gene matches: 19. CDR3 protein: CASSYWGLAEPTGAGDEQFF. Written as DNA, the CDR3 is TGTGCCAGCAGTTACTGGGGACTAGCGGAGCCCACGGGGGCGGGGGATGAGCAGTTCTTC.

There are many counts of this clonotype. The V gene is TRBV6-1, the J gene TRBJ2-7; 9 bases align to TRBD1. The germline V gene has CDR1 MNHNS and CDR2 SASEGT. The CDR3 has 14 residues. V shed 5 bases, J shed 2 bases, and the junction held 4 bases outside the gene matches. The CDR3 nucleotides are TGTGCCAGCAGTAAACAGGGGGCACCCTACGAGCAGTACTTC. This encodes CASSKQGAPYEQYF.

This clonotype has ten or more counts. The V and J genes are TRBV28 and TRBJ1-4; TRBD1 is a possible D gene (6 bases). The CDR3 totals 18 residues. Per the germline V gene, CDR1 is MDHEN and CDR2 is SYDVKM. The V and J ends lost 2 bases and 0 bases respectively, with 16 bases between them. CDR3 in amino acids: CASSLRGGGLATNEKLFF. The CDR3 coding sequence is TGTGCCAGCAGTTTAAGGGGGGGGGGACTCGCAACTAATGAAAAACTGTTTTTT.

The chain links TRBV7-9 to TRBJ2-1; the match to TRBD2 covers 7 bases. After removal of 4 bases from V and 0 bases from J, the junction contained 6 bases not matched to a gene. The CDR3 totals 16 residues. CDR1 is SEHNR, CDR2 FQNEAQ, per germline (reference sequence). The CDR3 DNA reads TGTGCCAGCAGCTCCGGGACTACGAGCTCCTACAATGAGCAGTTCTTC. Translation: CASSSGTTSSYNEQFF.

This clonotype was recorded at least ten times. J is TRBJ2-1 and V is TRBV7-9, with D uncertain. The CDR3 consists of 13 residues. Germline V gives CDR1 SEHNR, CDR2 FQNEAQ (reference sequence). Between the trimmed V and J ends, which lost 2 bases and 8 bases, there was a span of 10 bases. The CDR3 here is CASSLWVADEQFF. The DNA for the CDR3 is TGTGCCAGCAGCTTATGGGTAGCTGATGAGCAGTTCTTC.

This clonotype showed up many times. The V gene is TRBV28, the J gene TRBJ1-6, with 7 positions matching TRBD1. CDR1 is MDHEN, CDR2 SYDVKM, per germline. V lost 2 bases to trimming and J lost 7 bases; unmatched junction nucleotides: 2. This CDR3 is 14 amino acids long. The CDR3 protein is CASSLTGVNSPLHF. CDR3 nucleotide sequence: TGTGCCAGCAGTTTAACAGGGGTAAATTCACCCCTCCACTTT.

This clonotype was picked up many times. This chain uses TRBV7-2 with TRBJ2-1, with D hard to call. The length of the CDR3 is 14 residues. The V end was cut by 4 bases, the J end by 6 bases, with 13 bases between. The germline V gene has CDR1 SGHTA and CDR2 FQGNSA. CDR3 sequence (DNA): TGTGCCAGCAGCTCGAGAAAAGGGTCCAATGAGCAGTTCTTC. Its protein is CASSSRKGSNEQFF.